One TCR beta chain is described in this entry. Its antigen is not identified. This record comes from a study of T cell responses to AZD1222 COVID-19 vaccine. Overall study findings and caveats: Repertoire sampling happened only post peak T cell response. A rise in Spike-specific TCR breadth and depth followed two AZD1222 doses.

This CDR3 has 15 amino acids. Germline CDR1 is SGHTA and CDR2 is FQGTGA. V lost 1 base to trimming and J lost 1 base, with 10 bases between them. Analysis merged second doses at about 4 or about 12 weeks. The repertoire was sequenced with immunoSEQ multiplex PCR; TCRdb's copy has only in-frame clones and lacks some. The data contain under 95,000 clones, around 90% of them singletons. The receptor comes from an adult who received the AZD1222 COVID-19 vaccine. This specimen consisted of peripheral blood, obtained 28 days after the second AZD1222 dose. This rearrangement joins TRBV7-3 to TRBJ1-1; D remains unclear. The CDR3 spells CASSLIAGRNTEAFF. Written as DNA, the CDR3 is TGTGCCAGCAGCTTAATAGCGGGGAGGAACACTGAAGCTTTCTTT.